This TCR beta chain comes out of a study of beta chain features in type 1 diabetes. CDR1 is SGHTA and CDR2 is FQGNSA in the germline V gene. The CDR3 covers 15 residues. With 5 bases clipped from V and 2 bases from J, the junction kept 3 bases outside the gene matches. The isolated RNA, all of it, was reverse transcribed, so expressed TCRB transcripts were what got sequenced. Here immunoSEQ multiplex PCR was the method, and the copy in TCRdb shows in-frame clones only, minus some. The sample has about 710,000 clones, around an eighth seen once; the top ten hold roughly 0.04%. This clone was observed a few times. Antigen unknown. Study-wide findings and caveats: Within each of all four CD4+ subsets, Type 1 diabetes patients had TCRB CDR3s that were moderately but significantly shorter.

Sequencing was performed on naive CD4+ T cells from blood. The chain is built from TRBV7-2 and TRBJ2-6; 7 bases match TRBD2. The receptor comes from a young man with type 1 diabetes. For the CDR3, the DNA is TGTGCCAGCAGCCAGGGAGGGGCTGGGGCCAACGTCCTGACTTTC. It is translated as CASSQGGAGANVLTF.